The T cell receptor (beta chain) under discussion was sequenced for a study of shared clonotypes between healthy human individuals. This CDR3 has 14 residues. The V end lost 8 bases, the J end lost 3 bases, and 11 bases lay between the germline ends. Germline V gene lookup returns CDR1 MNHNS and CDR2 SASEGT. Assay: immunoSEQ multiplex PCR; the TCRdb copy retains only in-frame clones and omits some. The sample consists of 2 million to 2.5 million clones, 92% of them appearing once. The rearrangement uses TRBV6-1 and TRBJ1-6; D gene unclear. This clonotype was sampled from a man aged 18 to 30 in good health. Some clones in this sample may be carry-over from other donors' samples. Material for sequencing was naive CD4+ T cells from PBMCs. Subset noted: CD45RA+ positively selected. This CDR3 is CASSPSSYNSPLHF. The CDR3 nucleotides read TGTGCCAGCTCCCCCAGCAGCTATAATTCACCCCTCCACTTT.